This TCR beta chain originates from a study of shared clonotypes between healthy human individuals. Method: immunoSEQ multiplex PCR; TCRdb's copy keeps in-frame clones and lacks some. Of over 2,000,000 clones listed, approximately 92% are singletons. The CDR3 loop spans 15 amino acids. V gave up 2 bases and J gave up 5 bases; unmatched junction bases: 6. The V gene's germline CDR1 is SGHNT and CDR2 YYREEE (reference sequence). Naive CD8 cells comprised CD45RO-negative, CCR7-positively selected cells, excluding terminally differentiated effector memory CD45RA+ cells. Participating donors were healthy, HIV-negative adults free of recent acute infections or vaccinations.

The origin of this receptor is a man between 18 and 29 years old in good health. Some clones in this sample may be carry-over from other donors' samples. Sequenced material: naive CD8+ T cells from PBMCs. This chain joins TRBV5-4 and TRBJ2-3, with 9 positions matching TRBD2. CDR3 DNA sequence: TGTGCCAGCAGCTTAAAGCGGGAGGCAGAAGATACGCAGTATTTT. It is translated as CASSLKREAEDTQYF.